This TCR beta chain appears in the sequencing data of a study of response to subunit inactivated influenza vaccine (dated by TCRdb to 2016 to 2019). About the investigation overall: The study used deep quantitative T cell receptor repertoire profiling to track responses to a trivalent subunit inactivated influenza vaccine.

The CDR3 contains 13 residues, cysteine and phenylalanine counted. The entry retains the CDR3 DNA only, 39 bases that are in frame from base 1. V drops 1 base and J drops 6 bases, leaving 10 bases in between. The germline V gene supplies CDR1 SGHTA and CDR2 FQGNSA. The library was produced with RT-PCR. These reads were obtained on an Illumina HiSeq 2500. The public reads were run again by TCRdb, first through fastp at Q25 and then through MiXCR, and only productive beta chains were kept. All rows with the same CDR3 protein become a single entry with the most common DNA and genes. The sample table shows hundreds of thousands of distinct CDR3 sequences, and roughly 12% are seen once. The ten largest clones capture about 9.4% of the sample. Points on this clonotype: What antigen it recognizes has not been identified. No base-level quality is on record; no much larger clone is a single base apart.

The investigation overall reported the following: It was suggested by the authors that each seasonal influenza vaccination may recruit only a limited number of new T cells.

The rearrangement combines TRBV7-2 with TRBJ2-7, with TRBD2 tentatively as D gene (5 bases match). The source was PBMCs from blood, collected on the day of vaccination. This receptor was obtained from a man aged 50-59 years who received an inactivated influenza vaccine. Donor details come from another sample of the same person, matched by shared clones. The DNA is as follows: TGTGCCAGCAGCTTAGGGGCCGAGGGCGAGCAGTACTTC. It is translated as CASSLGAEGEQYF.